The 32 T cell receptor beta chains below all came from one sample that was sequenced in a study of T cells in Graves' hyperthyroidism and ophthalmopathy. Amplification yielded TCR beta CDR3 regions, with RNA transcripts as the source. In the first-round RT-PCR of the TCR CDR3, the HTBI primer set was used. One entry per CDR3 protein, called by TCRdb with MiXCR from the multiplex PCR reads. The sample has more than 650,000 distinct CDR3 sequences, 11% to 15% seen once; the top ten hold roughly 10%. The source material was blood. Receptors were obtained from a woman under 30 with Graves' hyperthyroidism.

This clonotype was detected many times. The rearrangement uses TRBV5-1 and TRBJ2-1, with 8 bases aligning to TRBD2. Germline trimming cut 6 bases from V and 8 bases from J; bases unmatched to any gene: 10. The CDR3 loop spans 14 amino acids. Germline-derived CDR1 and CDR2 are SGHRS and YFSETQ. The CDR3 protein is CASIRWPGGDEQFF. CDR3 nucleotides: TGCGCCAGCATCCGGTGGCCGGGGGGGGATGAGCAGTTCTTC.

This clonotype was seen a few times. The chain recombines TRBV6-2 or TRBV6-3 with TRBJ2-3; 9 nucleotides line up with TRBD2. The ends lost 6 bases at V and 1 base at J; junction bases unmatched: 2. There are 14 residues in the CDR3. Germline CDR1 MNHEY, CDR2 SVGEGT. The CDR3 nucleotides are TGTGCCAGCAGCGAGCGGGAGGGCACAGATACGCAGTATTTT. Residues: CASSEREGTDTQYF.

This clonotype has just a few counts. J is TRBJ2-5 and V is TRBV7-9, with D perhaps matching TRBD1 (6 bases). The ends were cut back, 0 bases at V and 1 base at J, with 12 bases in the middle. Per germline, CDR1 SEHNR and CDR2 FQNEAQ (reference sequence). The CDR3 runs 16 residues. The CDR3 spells CASSLAGSRGQETQYF. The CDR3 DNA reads TGTGCCAGCAGCTTAGCCGGGTCCAGGGGCCAAGAGACCCAGTACTTC.

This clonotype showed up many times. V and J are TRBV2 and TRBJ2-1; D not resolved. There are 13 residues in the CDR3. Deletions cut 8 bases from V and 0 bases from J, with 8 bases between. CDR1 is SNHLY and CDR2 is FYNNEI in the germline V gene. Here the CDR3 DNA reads TGTGCCAGCCAGCCTAGCTCCTACAATGAGCAGTTCTTC. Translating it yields CASQPSSYNEQFF.

This CDR3 reads CASSRTTGGEKLFF. DNA for the CDR3: TGCGCCAGCAGCCGAACCACAGGGGGCGAAAAACTGTTTTTT. The V and J genes are TRBV5-1 and TRBJ1-4; 9 bases map to TRBD1. Germline lookup yields CDR1 SGHRS and CDR2 YFSETQ. The CDR3 has 14 amino acids. Trimming at V came to 4 bases and at J to 8 bases, leaving 6 bases not matched to a gene.

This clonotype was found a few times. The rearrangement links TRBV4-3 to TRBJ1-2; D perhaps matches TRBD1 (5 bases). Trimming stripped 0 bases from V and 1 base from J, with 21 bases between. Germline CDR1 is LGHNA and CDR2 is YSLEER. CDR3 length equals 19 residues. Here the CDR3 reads CASSQDFGAGRIYNYGYTF. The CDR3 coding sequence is TGCGCCAGCAGCCAAGATTTCGGGGCAGGCCGCATTTATAACTATGGCTACACCTTC.

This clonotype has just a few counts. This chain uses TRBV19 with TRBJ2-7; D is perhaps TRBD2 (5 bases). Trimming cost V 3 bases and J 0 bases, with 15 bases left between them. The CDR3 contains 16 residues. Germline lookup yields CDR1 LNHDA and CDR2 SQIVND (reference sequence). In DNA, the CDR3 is TGTGCCAGTAGTATCCATGGGCGGGTCCACTCCTACGAGCAGTACTTC. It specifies CASSIHGRVHSYEQYF.

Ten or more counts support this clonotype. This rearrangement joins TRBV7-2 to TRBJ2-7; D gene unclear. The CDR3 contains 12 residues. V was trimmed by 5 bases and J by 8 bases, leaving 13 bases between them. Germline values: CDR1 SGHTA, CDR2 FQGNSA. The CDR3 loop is CASSLGFAQQYF. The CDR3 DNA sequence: TGTGCCAGCAGCCTGGGGTTTGCGCAGCAGTACTTC.

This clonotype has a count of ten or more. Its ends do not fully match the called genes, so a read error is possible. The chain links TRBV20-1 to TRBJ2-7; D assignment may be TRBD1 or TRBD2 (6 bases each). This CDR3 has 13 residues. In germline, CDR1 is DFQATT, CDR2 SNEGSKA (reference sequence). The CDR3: CSAREGGGYVQYF. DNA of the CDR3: TGCAGTGCTAGAGAAGGAGGGGGGTACGTGCAGTACTTC.

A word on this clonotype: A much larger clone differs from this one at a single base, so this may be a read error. CDR3 residues: CGSGVQVKAGYTF. The DNA of the CDR3 is TGTGGCAGCGGGGTACAGGTAAAAGCTGGCTACACCTTC. This chain uses TRBV28 with TRBJ1-2; TRBD1 might be the D (5 bases). Germline V lookup: CDR1 MDHEN, CDR2 SYDVKM. The CDR3 sequence is 13 residues long.

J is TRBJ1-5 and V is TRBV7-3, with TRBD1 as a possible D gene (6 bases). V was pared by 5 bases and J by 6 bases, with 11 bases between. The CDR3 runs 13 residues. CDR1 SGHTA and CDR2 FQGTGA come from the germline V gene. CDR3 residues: CASSLQGLQPQHF. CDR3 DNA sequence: TGTGCCAGCAGCCTACAGGGCCTTCAGCCCCAGCATTTT.

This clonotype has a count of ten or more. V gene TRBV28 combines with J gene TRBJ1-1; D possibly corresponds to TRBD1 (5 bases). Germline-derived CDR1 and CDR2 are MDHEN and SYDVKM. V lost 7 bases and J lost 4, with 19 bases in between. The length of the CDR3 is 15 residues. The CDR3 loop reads CASTPWGTPGTEAFF. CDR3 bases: TGTGCCAGCACCCCATGGGGGACCCCGGGCACTGAAGCTTTCTTT.

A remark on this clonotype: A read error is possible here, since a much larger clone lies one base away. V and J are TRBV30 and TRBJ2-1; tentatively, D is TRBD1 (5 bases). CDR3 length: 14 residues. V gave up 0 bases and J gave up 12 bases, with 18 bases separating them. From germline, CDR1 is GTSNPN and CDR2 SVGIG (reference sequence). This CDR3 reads CAWSVQWGVRWQFF. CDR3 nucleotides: TGTGCCTGGAGTGTACAGTGGGGCGTCCGGTGGCAGTTCTTC.

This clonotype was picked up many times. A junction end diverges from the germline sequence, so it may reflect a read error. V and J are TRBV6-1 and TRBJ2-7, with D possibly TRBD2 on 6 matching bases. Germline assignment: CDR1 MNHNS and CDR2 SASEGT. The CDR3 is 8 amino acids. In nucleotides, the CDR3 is TGTGCTCCGGGGGATATGCACTTC. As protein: CAPGDMHF.

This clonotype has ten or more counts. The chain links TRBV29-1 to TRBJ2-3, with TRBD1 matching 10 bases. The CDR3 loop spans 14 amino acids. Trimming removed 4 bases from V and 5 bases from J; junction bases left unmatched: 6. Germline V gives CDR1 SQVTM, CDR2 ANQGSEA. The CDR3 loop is CSVAGTGAVDTQYF. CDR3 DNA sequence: TGCAGCGTTGCCGGGACAGGGGCGGTAGATACGCAGTATTTT.

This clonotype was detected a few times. Here the CDR3 reads CSASPSGRAGTYEQYF. CDR3 in DNA: TGCAGTGCTAGCCCTAGCGGGAGGGCTGGGACCTACGAGCAGTACTTC. V usage is TRBV20-1 and J usage is TRBJ2-7; 12 positions match TRBD2. CDR1 and CDR2 from the germline V gene are DFQATT and SNEGSKA (reference sequence). The CDR3 runs 16 residues. V trimming: 3 bases; J trimming: 2 bases; junction bases outside the gene matches: 8.

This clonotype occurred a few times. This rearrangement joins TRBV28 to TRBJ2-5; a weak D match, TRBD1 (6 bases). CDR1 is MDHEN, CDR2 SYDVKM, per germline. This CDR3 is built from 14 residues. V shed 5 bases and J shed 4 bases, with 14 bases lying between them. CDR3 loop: CASSLRDTAETQYF. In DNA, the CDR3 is TGTGCCAGCAGTCTACGGGACACCGCAGAGACCCAGTACTTC.

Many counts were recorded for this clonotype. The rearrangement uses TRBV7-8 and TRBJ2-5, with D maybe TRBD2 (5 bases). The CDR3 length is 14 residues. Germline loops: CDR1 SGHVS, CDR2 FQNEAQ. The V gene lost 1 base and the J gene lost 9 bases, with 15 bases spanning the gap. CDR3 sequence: CASSLGGSYGAQYF. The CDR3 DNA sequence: TGTGCCAGCAGCTTAGGTGGCTCCTACGGGGCCCAGTACTTC. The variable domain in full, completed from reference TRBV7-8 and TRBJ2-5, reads GAGVSQSPRYKVAKRGQDVALRCDPISGHVSLFWYQQALGQGPEFLTYFQNEAQLDKSGLPSDRFFAERPEGSVSTLKIQRTQQEDSAVYLCASSLGGSYGAQYFGPGTRLLVL.

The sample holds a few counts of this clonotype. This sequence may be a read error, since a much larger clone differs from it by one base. CDR3 amino acids: CASSPPHKNYGYAF. The CDR3 bases are TGTGCCAGCTCACCACCCCACAAGAACTATGGCTACGCCTTC. V and J are TRBV18 and TRBJ1-2; unclear D gene. The CDR3 consists of 14 residues. The V gene's germline CDR1 is KGHSH and CDR2 LQKENI.

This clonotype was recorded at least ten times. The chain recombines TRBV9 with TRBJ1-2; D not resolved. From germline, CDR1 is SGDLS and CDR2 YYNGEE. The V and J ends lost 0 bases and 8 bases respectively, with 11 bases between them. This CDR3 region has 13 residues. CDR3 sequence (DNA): TGTGCCAGCAGCGTAGTGACCGGTTACGGCTACACCTTC. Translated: CASSVVTGYGYTF.

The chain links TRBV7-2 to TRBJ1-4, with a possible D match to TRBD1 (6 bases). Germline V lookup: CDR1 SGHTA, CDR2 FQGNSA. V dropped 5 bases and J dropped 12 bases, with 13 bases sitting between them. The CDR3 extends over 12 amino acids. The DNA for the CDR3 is TGTGCCAGCAGCCCGAGGGGGGGGCAACTGTTTTTT. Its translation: CASSPRGGQLFF.

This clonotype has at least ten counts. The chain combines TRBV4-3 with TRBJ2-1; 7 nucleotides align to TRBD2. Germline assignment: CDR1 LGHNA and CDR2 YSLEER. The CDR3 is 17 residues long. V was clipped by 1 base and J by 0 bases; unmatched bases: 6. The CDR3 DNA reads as TGCGCCAGCAGCCAAGTGCTCAGCGGGATCTCCTACAATGAGCAGTTCTTC. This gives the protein CASSQVLSGISYNEQFF.

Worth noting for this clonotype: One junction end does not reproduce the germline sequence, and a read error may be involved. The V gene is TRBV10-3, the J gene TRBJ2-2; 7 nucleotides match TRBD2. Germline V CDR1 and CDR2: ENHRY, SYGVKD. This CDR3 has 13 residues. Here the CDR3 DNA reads TGTGCCACCAGTGGGGGGGAAACCGGGGAGCTGTTTTTT. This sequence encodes CATSGGETGELFF.

This CDR3 is CASSLGMRVKGQKRGYTF. The CDR3 DNA sequence: TGTGCCAGCAGCTTAGGAATGAGGGTCAAGGGGCAGAAAAGGGGCTACACCTTC. The chain combines TRBV7-8 with TRBJ1-2; D might be TRBD1 (5 bases). V lost 1 base to trimming and J lost 8 bases, with 26 bases between them. There are 18 residues in the CDR3. Germline V gives CDR1 SGHVS, CDR2 FQNEAQ.

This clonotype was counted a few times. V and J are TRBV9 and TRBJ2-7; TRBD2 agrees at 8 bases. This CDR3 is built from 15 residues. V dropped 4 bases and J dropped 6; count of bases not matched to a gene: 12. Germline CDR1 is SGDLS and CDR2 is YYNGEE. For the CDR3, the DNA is TGTGCCAGCAGCCCCGCCCAGGGACTAGTCAGCGAGCAGTACTTC. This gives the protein CASSPAQGLVSEQYF.

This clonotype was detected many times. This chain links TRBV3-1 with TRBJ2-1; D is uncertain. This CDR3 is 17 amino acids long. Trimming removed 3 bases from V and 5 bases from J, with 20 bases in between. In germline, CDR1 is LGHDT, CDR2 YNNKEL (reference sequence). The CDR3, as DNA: TGTGCCAGCAGCCACCCCGAGTTGGGCGGTTGGCACAATGAGCAGTTCTTC. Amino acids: CASSHPELGGWHNEQFF.

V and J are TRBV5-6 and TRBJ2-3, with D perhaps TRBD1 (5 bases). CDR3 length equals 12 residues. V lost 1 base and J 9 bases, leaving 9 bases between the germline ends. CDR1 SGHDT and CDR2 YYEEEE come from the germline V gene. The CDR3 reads CASSLLQGTQYF. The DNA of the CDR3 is TGTGCCAGCAGCTTGCTGCAGGGAACGCAGTATTTT.

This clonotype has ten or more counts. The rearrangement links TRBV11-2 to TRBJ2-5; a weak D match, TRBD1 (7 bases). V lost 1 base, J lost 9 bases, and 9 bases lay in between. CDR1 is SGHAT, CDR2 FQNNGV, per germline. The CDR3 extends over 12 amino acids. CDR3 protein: CASSLGRGAQYF. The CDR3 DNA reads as TGTGCCAGCAGCTTAGGCAGGGGGGCCCAGTACTTC.

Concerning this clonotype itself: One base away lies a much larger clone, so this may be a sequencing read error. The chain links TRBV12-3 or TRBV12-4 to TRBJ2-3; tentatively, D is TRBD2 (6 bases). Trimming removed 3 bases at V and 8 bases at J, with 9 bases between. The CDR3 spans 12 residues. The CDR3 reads CASSFSGGTQYF. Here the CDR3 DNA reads TGTGCCAGCAGTTTCTCCGGGGGTACGCAGTATTTT.

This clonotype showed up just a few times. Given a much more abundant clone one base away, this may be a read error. CDR3 amino acids: CASSLGLGGIYNEQFF. Here the CDR3 DNA reads TGTGCCAGCAGCTTAGGTCTCGGTGGAATCTACAATGAGCAGTTCTTC. The chain links TRBV11-2 to TRBJ2-1; no reliable D call. The CDR3 is 16 amino acids. Between the trimmed V and J ends, which lost 1 base and 3 bases, there was a span of 13 bases. Per germline, CDR1 SGHAT and CDR2 FQNNGV.

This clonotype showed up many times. The CDR3 is CASSPEPEKLFF. In nucleotides, the CDR3 is TGTGCCAGCTCACCTGAGCCTGAAAAACTGTTTTTT. The J gene is TRBJ1-4, the V gene TRBV18; no clear D. Trimming shortened V by 3 bases and J by 7 bases, and 6 bases separated the two germline ends. This CDR3 is built from 12 residues. Germline-derived CDR1 and CDR2 are KGHSH and LQKENI.

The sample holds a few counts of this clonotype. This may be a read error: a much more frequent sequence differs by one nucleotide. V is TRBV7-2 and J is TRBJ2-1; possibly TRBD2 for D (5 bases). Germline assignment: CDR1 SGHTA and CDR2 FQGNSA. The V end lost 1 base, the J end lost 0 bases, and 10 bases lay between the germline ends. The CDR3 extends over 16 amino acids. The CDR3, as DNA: TGTGCCAGCAGCTTAGGCCCGCGGGTCTCCTACAATGAGCAGTTCTTC. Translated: CASSLGPRVSYNEQFF.